This T cell receptor (beta chain) appears in the sequencing data of a study of cytomegalovirus exposure and HLA in healthy donors. The CDR3 spans 15 residues. Germline lookup yields CDR1 MNHEY and CDR2 SMNVEV (reference sequence). Trimming pared 7 bases from V and 1 base from J, leaving 13 bases between. PCR used 60 Vbeta primers and 13 Jbeta primers. Libraries were prepared by immunoSEQ multiplex PCR; TCRdb keeps only in-frame clonotypes and omits some of them. Altogether roughly 170,000 clones are present, roughly 80% being singletons, with the ten largest covering about 1.3%. This sequence was found in a man aged 25 to 45 in good health and CMV-seronegative. The chain combines TRBV27 with TRBJ2-2, with a tentative D call TRBD1 (5 bases). The sequenced sample consisted of PBMCs. CDR3 nucleotides: TGTGCCAGCAACTTGGGTCAGGGGAACACCGGGGAGCTGTTTTTT. This gives the protein CASNLGQGNTGELFF.